The 4 T cell receptor beta chains below come from one sample, sequenced in a study of shared clonotypes between healthy human individuals. Profiled with immunoSEQ multiplex PCR; TCRdb holds only in-frame clones, not every one. The repertoire has about 1 million clones, about 76% of them found once; the top ten carry about 1.5%. The sequenced sample consisted of memory CD4+ T cells sorted from blood. The subset denotes: CD45RA-negative fraction. The receptors were sampled from a man aged 18-30 years in good health.

The rearrangement uses TRBV2 and TRBJ2-5, with a possible D match to TRBD1 (5 bases). The germline V gene encodes CDR1 SNHLY and CDR2 FYNNEI. There are 13 residues in the CDR3. Trimming cost V 7 bases and J 4 bases, with 13 bases left between them. The CDR3 region has the DNA TGTGCCAGCAAGTTCGACAGCGCAGAGACCCAGTACTTC. This encodes CASKFDSAETQYF.

There are a few counts of this clone. The gene calls are TRBV19 and TRBJ2-5; the match to TRBD1 covers 10 bases. Germline V gene sequence: CDR1 LNHDA, CDR2 SQIVND (reference sequence). Trimming removed 6 bases from V and 4 bases from J; junction bases left unmatched: 5. This CDR3 is 14 amino acids long. The CDR3 DNA follows: TGTGCCAGTAGGGAGACAGGGGGCGGAGAGACCCAGTACTTC. It yields the protein CASRETGGGETQYF.

Comment on this clone: Other DNA variants within this sample encode the same CDR3. V gene TRBV2 combines with J gene TRBJ1-2; D uncertain. This CDR3 has 12 amino acids. Germline CDR1 SNHLY, CDR2 FYNNEI. The V end was cut by 0 bases, the J end by 4 bases, with 3 bases between. CDR3: CASSEAGYGYTF. CDR3 nucleotides: TGTGCCAGCAGTGAAGCAGGCTATGGCTACACCTTC. Full variable domain (missing parts from reference TRBV2 and TRBJ1-2): EPEVTQTPSHQVTQMGQEVILRCVPISNHLYFYWYRQILGQKVEFLVSFYNNEISEKSEIFDDQFSVERPDGSNFTLKIRSTKLEDSAMYFCASSEAGYGYTFGSGTRLTVV.

V is TRBV9 and J is TRBJ2-5; 8 nucleotides line up with TRBD2. The V gene end was trimmed by 0 bases and the J gene end by 3 bases; junction bases not matched to a gene: 4. Germline assignment: CDR1 SGDLS and CDR2 YYNGEE. The CDR3 is 15 amino acids. The CDR3: CASSVGTSPEETQYF. The DNA of the CDR3 is TGTGCCAGCAGCGTAGGGACTAGCCCCGAAGAGACCCAGTACTTC.